This T cell receptor (beta chain) was captured by sequencing in a study of blood T cell repertoires in COVID-19. Under the authors' procedure: Amplification of reference gene primers was used by the study to estimate nucleated cell counts. Produced via immunoSEQ multiplex PCR; TCRdb's table is partial and in-frame only. That table gives V, J and clone size, and the DNA gave D and trimming. The sample yields fewer than 300,000 clones, roughly 80% seen once. Germline-derived CDR1 and CDR2 are MDHEN and SYDVKM. This CDR3 region has 15 residues. Trimming took off 5 bases at V and 3 bases at J, with 13 bases between the two ends.

This chain joins TRBV28 and TRBJ1-4, with D maybe TRBD1 (5 bases). The receptor was derived from a woman between 45 and 65 years old who had recovered from COVID-19. The sequencing input was peripheral blood. CDR3 amino acids: CASSPLGAANEKLFF. CDR3 coding DNA: TGTGCCAGCAGTCCCCTAGGGGCGGCTAATGAAAAACTGTTTTTT.